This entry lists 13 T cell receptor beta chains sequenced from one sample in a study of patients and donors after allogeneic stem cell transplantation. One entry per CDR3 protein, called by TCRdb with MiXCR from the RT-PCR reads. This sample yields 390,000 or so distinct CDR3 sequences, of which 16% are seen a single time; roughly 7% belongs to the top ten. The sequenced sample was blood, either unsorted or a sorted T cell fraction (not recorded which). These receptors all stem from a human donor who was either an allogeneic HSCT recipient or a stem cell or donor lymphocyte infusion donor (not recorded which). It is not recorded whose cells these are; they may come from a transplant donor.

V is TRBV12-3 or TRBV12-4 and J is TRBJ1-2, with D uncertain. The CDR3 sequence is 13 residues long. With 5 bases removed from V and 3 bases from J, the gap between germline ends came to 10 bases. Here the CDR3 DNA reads TGTGCCAGCAGTCTCAACGGAGACTATGGCTACACCTTC. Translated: CASSLNGDYGYTF.

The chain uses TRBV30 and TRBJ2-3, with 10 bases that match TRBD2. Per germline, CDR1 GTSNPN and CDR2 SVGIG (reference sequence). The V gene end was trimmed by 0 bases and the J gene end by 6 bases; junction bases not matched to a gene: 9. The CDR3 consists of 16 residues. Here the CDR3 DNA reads TGTGCCTGGAGTGTACGGGCTAGCGGGAGTTGGGATACGCAGTATTTT. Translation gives CAWSVRASGSWDTQYF. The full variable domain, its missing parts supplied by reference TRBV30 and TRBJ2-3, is SQTIHQWPATLVQPVGSPLSLECTVEGTSNPNLYWYRQAAGRGLQLLFYSVGIGQISSEVPQNLSASRPQDRQFILSSKKLLLSDSGFYLCAWSVRASGSWDTQYFGPGTRLTVL.

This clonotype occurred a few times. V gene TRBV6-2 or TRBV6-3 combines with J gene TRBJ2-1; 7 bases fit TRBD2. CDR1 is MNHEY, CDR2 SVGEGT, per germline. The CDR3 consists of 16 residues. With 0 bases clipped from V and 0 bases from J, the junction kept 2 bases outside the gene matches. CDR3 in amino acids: CASSYSPSGSYNEQFF. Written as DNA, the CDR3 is TGTGCCAGCAGTTACTCCCCTAGCGGCTCCTACAATGAGCAGTTCTTC.

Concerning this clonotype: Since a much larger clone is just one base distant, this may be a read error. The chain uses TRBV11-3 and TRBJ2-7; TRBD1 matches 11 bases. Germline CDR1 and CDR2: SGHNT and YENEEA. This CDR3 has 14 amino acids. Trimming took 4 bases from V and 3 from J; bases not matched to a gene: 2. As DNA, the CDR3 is TGTGCCAGCAGCTGGGGGACAGGGGGCTACGAGCAGTACTTC. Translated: CASSWGTGGYEQYF.

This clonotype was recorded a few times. The CDR3 is CASSPILAGGQETQYF. In DNA form, the CDR3 reads TGTGCCAGCAGCCCCATACTAGCGGGGGGGCAAGAGACCCAGTACTTC. The V gene is TRBV7-2, the J gene TRBJ2-5, with 13 bases identical to TRBD2. The CDR3 extends over 16 amino acids. Germline V gives CDR1 SGHTA, CDR2 FQGNSA. V shed 5 bases, J shed 2 bases, and the junction held 5 bases outside the gene matches.

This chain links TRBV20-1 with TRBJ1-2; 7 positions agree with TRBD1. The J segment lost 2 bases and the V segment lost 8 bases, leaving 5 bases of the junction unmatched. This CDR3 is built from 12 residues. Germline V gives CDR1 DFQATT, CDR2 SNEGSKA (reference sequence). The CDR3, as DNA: TGCAGTCCAAAGACAGGGAACTATGGCTACACCTTC. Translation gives CSPKTGNYGYTF.

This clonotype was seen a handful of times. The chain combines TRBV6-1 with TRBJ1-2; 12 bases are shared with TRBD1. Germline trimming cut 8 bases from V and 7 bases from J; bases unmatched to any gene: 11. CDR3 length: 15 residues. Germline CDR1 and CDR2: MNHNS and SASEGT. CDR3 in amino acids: CASCGTGGVLGGYTF. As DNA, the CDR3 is TGTGCCAGCTGCGGGACAGGGGGCGTCCTAGGTGGCTACACCTTC.

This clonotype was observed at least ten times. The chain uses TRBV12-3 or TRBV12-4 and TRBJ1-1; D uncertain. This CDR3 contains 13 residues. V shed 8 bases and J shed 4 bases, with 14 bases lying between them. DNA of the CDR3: TGTGCCAGCTCTAGAGCGGGTTCCACTGAAGCTTTCTTT. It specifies CASSRAGSTEAFF.

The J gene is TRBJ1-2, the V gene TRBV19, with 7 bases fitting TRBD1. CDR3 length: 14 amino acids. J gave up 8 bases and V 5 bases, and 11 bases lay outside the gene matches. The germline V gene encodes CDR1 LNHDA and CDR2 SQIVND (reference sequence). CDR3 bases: TGTGCCAGTAGTGCCTTAAACAGGGGCCGCGGCTACACCTTC. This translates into CASSALNRGRGYTF.

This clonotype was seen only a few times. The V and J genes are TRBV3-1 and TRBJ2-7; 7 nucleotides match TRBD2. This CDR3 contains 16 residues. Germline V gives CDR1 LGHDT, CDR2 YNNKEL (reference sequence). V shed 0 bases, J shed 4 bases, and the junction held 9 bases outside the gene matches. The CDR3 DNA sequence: TGTGCCAGCAGCCAAGACTGGGGGGGGGATTGGTACGAGCAGTACTTC. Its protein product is CASSQDWGGDWYEQYF.

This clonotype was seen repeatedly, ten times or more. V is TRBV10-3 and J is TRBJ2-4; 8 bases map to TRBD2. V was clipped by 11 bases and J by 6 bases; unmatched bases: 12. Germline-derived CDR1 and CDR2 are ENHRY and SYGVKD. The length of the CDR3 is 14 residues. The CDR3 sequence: CASFSRGGLNIQYF. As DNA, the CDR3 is TGTGCCTCCTTCAGCCGGGGGGGCTTAAACATTCAGTACTTC.

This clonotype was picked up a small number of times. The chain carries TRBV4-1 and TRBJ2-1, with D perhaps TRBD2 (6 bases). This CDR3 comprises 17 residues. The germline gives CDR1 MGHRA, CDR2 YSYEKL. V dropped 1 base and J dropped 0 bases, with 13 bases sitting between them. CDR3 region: CASSQVGTGASYNEQFF. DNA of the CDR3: TGCGCCAGCAGCCAAGTGGGAACGGGAGCCTCCTACAATGAGCAGTTCTTC.

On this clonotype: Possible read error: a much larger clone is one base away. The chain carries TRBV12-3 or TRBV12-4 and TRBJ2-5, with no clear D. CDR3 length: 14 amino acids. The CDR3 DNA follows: TGTGCCTGCAGTCCTTTCCGACGGCGGGAGACCCAGTACTTC. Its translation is CACSPFRRRETQYF.